This paragraph covers one T cell receptor beta chain sequence. This clonotype was found many times. It lacks a known antigen. Per-base quality was not reported, and no clone a single base away is much larger than it. The data were obtained in a study of T cells after yellow fever vaccination (dated by TCRdb to between 2019 and 2020). For the wider study: The SMART-Seq v4 Ultra Low Input RNA kit was used to prepare libraries from fractions with low cell numbers. To follow T-cell clones before and after primary and booster YFV17D yellow fever vaccination, bulk TCR alpha and beta repertoires were sequenced over time. Bulk PBMC replicates and cell subsets were isolated from blood drawn at multiple timepoints before and after both primary and secondary immunization. The cohort comprised two healthy male donors, one aged 18 to 30 and one aged 30 to 40 years. Study-wide findings and limitations: Compared with the primary T-cell response, the secondary T-cell response was faster but weaker, reaching its peak on day 5 rather than on day 15. Because only a couple of donors were included in the study, the extent to which the findings can be generalized is limited. A small fraction of clonotypes showed up in both the CD4 and CD8 compartments, probably as a result of convergent recombination. Because abundant contaminating clonotypes from the bulk population could be contained in FACS-sorted repertoires, computational filtering was required. After the booster, most of the clones that had expanded following primary vaccination were detected again (roughly 97% of CD4 and roughly nine tenths of CD8), which suggests that memory was broadly maintained.

Trimmed from V: 4 bases; trimmed from J: 4 bases; junction bases lacking a gene match: 7. Taken from cysteine to phenylalanine, the CDR3 has 17 residues. Only the CDR3 region is kept as DNA, spanning 51 bases read in frame from base 1. The germline V gene sets CDR1 to MGHRA and CDR2 to YSYEKL. For sequencing, an Illumina NovaSeq 6000 was employed. TCR cDNA was synthesized by 5'RACE template switching, through which a universal primer site and unique molecular identifiers were introduced. Priming of cDNA synthesis was performed from both the TCR alpha and TCR beta constant segments. Library amplification involved two PCR steps, and the second step added sample barcodes and sequencing adapters. Sequencing of libraries was performed on Illumina HiSeq 2500 (2x100 bp) or NovaSeq (2x150 bp). In the original analysis: MIGEC handled demultiplexing of reads and collapsing into UMI consensus sequences, while MiXCR performed V(D)J alignment. Using edgeR on replicate PBMC samples, clonotypes were called vaccine-responding if FDR was below 0.01 and the log2 fold change was above 5 up to day 15. Each bulk clonotype was labeled CD4 or CD8 based on which sequenced repertoire, CD4 or CD8, contained the clonotype at higher abundance. The public reads were quality trimmed at Q25 with fastp and then assembled into clones with MiXCR by TCRdb, keeping productive beta chains. Identical CDR3 proteins give one entry, which carries the most common genes and DNA. The V and J calls follow TCRdb's processing rather than the paper's. For this sample the table gives fewer than 500,000 distinct CDR3 sequences, of which roughly 20% were detected only once. The top ten hold about 18% of the sample.

Read against the paper, the sample's treatment or condition label means: live attenuated yellow fever vaccine strain. At each blood-draw timepoint, two biological replicates of bulk PBMCs were obtained. PBMCs were isolated from peripheral blood using a standard Ficoll-Paque protocol. RNA was extracted with TriZol from bulk PBMCs, CD4 and CD8 fractions, and dextramer-positive and dextramer-negative fractions. The chain uses TRBV4-1 and TRBJ2-3, with 14 middle bases fitting TRBD2. This sequence was found in a man aged 18-30 years who received the YFV17D yellow fever vaccine. This specimen consisted of PBMCs, obtained before the yellow fever booster vaccination. In nucleotide form, the sequence is TGCGCCAGCAGCCGTCGACTAGCGGGGGGGATCCCAGATACGCAGTATTTT. This encodes CASSRRLAGGIPDTQYF.